A selection of T cell receptor beta chains follows, all from one sample in a study of cytomegalovirus exposure and HLA in healthy donors. Repertoires were generated with immunoSEQ multiplex PCR, while TCRdb's copy carries only in-frame clones and drops some. The sample totals roughly 100,000 clones. The sample comprised PBMCs. Source of these receptors: a middle-aged man in good health and CMV-seronegative. The CDR3 runs from the conserved cysteine through the conserved F or W. The order of the fields is V gene, D gene, J gene, CDR3 DNA, CDR3 protein. D genes are given only for firm matches.

v_gene: TRBV30
d_gene: TRBD1
j_gene: TRBJ1-2
CDR3nt: TGTGCCTGGAGCTACGGGACAGGATGGTGGGCTAACTATGGCTACACCTTC
CDR3aa: CAWSYGTGWWANYGYTF

v_gene: TRBV5-1
d_gene: TRBD1
j_gene: TRBJ2-4
CDR3nt: TGCGCCAGCAGCTTAACAGGGGAAAACATTCAGTACTTC
CDR3aa: CASSLTGENIQYF

v_gene: TRBV27
d_gene: -
j_gene: TRBJ2-7
CDR3nt: TGTGCCAGCAGTTTAAGGGGTGAGGTTAGAGGCGAGCAGTACTTC
CDR3aa: CASSLRGEVRGEQYF

v_gene: TRBV6-5
d_gene: -
j_gene: TRBJ2-7
CDR3nt: TGTGCCAGCTCTGAGCGGTTCAGCTCCTACGAGCAGTACTTC
CDR3aa: CASSERFSSYEQYF

v_gene: TRBV9
d_gene: -
j_gene: TRBJ2-1
CDR3nt: TGTGCCAGCAGCGTAGGGGGGGCGGGAGTTCACAATGAGCAGTTCTTC
CDR3aa: CASSVGGAGVHNEQFF

v_gene: TRBV29-1
d_gene: -
j_gene: TRBJ2-7
CDR3nt: TGCAGCGTTGAGGGTCCAGGAACCTACGAGCAGTACTTC
CDR3aa: CSVEGPGTYEQYF

v_gene: TRBV4-2
d_gene: -
j_gene: TRBJ1-2
CDR3nt: TGTGCCAGCAGCCCTGTGAGAGGGACTAACTATGGCTACACCTTC
CDR3aa: CASSPVRGTNYGYTF

v_gene: TRBV29-1
d_gene: -
j_gene: TRBJ1-1
CDR3nt: TGCAGCGTTGATGGCAGGGTTGGGACTGAAGCTTTCTTT
CDR3aa: CSVDGRVGTEAFF

v_gene: TRBV28
d_gene: TRBD2
j_gene: TRBJ2-1
CDR3nt: TGTGCCAGCACATCCCCTAGCGGGAGAGGGGGGTACAATGAGCAGTTCTTC
CDR3aa: CASTSPSGRGGYNEQFF

v_gene: TRBV29-1
d_gene: -
j_gene: TRBJ1-1
CDR3nt: TGCAGCGTTGAAGAGGATGACAGACTTCACTCCTTTAGGTTTTTC
CDR3aa: CSVEEDDRLHSFRFF

v_gene: TRBV29-1
d_gene: TRBD1
j_gene: TRBJ1-4
CDR3nt: TGCAGCGTTGAGGGACAGGGGGAAAAACTGTTTTTT
CDR3aa: CSVEGQGEKLFF

v_gene: TRBV13
d_gene: -
j_gene: TRBJ1-1
CDR3nt: TGTGCCAGCAGCAAGAACAGAGGGTGGGCTTTCTTT
CDR3aa: CASSKNRGWAFF

v_gene: TRBV5-1
d_gene: -
j_gene: TRBJ2-7
CDR3nt: TGCGCCAGCAGCCTGGACAGCCAACTCCACGAGCAGTACTTC
CDR3aa: CASSLDSQLHEQYF

v_gene: TRBV7-2
d_gene: TRBD1
j_gene: TRBJ2-6
CDR3nt: TGTGCCAGCAGCCACCTAGGGGGCACTGGGGCCAACGTCCTGACTTTC
CDR3aa: CASSHLGGTGANVLTF

v_gene: TRBV6-1
d_gene: -
j_gene: TRBJ1-6
CDR3nt: TGTGCCAGCAGGGTATCGGATAATTCACCCCTCCACTTT
CDR3aa: CASRVSDNSPLHF

v_gene: TRBV28
d_gene: -
j_gene: TRBJ1-2
CDR3nt: TGTGCCAGCAGTTTATCCCTCGCCGGGGGGGGCTACACCTTC
CDR3aa: CASSLSLAGGGYTF

v_gene: TRBV27
d_gene: -
j_gene: TRBJ2-4
CDR3nt: TGTGCCAGCTCCATTGGTGGGGGGGCGGGGAACATTCAGTACTTC
CDR3aa: CASSIGGGAGNIQYF

v_gene: TRBV6-5
d_gene: TRBD1
j_gene: TRBJ2-5
CDR3nt: TGTGCCAGCAGGACAGGGGGGGAGACCCAGTACTTC
CDR3aa: CASRTGGETQYF

v_gene: TRBV28
d_gene: -
j_gene: TRBJ2-1
CDR3nt: TGTGCCAGCAGCCCCGGCCGGGGTTCCTACAATGAGCAGTTCTTC
CDR3aa: CASSPGRGSYNEQFF

v_gene: TRBV27
d_gene: -
j_gene: TRBJ1-1
CDR3nt: TGTGCCAGCAGTCCACCGGATGCGGGGGGCGAAGCTTTCTTT
CDR3aa: CASSPPDAGGEAFF

v_gene: TRBV5-6
d_gene: TRBD2
j_gene: TRBJ2-1
CDR3nt: TGTGCCAGCAGCCCGGAGGGCGGGAGATCCTACAATGAGCAGTTCTTC
CDR3aa: CASSPEGGRSYNEQFF

v_gene: TRBV28
d_gene: -
j_gene: TRBJ2-1
CDR3nt: TGTGCCAGCAGTTTTCAACGGGATGAGCAGTTCTTC
CDR3aa: CASSFQRDEQFF